Described below is a single T cell receptor beta chain sequence and its context. Study processing details: Reference gene primer amplification yielded estimated nucleated cell counts. Data came from immunoSEQ multiplex PCR; TCRdb stores just in-frame clones and leaves some out. The V and J calls and clone size are taken from that table; D and trimming were inferred from the DNA. The profile shows about 74,000 clones, under 85% of them singletons. The data derive from a study of blood T cell repertoires in COVID-19. The wider study: COVID-19 samples collected from the United States, Italy and Spain covered acute and convalescent phases.

Germline V CDR1 and CDR2: MDHEN, SYDVKM. With 11 bases clipped from V and 6 bases from J, the junction kept 17 bases outside the gene matches. This CDR3 is built from 15 residues. This chain links TRBV28 with TRBJ2-7; 9 bases agree with TRBD1. The TCR originated in a human donor in a cohort sampled during active COVID-19. The sample comprised peripheral blood. CDR3 loop: CAGSSPGQGQFEQYF. The CDR3 nucleotides read TGTGCCGGATCTAGCCCGGGACAGGGTCAATTCGAGCAGTACTTC.